Reported below is one T cell receptor (beta chain). Antigen specificity is unknown. The CDR3 is 14 amino acids. Germline assignment: CDR1 GTSNPN and CDR2 SVGIG (reference sequence). The ends were cut back, 0 bases at V and 8 bases at J, with 13 bases in the middle. In each case, RNA was isolated and then reverse transcribed into cDNA as the sequencing template. Method: immunoSEQ multiplex PCR; TCRdb's copy keeps in-frame clones and lacks some. The sample lists some 110,000 clones; approximately 52% were seen once. This specimen belongs to a study of CD8+ T cells in alopecia areata. As for the study in general: Treated patients swallowed 5 to 10 mg of oral tofacitinib twice daily.

Study-level findings and limits: Tofacitinib yielded significantly lower scalp clonality and fewer expanded CD8+ clones among the top 100. Scalp lesions, especially in alopecia totalis/universalis, had higher clonality than normal scalp.

As for treatment: oral pan-JAK inhibitor, 5-10 mg twice daily. The rearrangement links TRBV30 to TRBJ1-4; D is possibly TRBD1 (6 bases). The starting material was CD8+ T cells sorted from blood, obtained at week 4, from a patient treated with tofacitinib. This sequence was found in a human donor with alopecia areata. The CDR3 is CAWSVTGAEEKLFF. The DNA of the CDR3 is TGTGCCTGGAGTGTAACGGGGGCGGAGGAAAAACTGTTTTTT.